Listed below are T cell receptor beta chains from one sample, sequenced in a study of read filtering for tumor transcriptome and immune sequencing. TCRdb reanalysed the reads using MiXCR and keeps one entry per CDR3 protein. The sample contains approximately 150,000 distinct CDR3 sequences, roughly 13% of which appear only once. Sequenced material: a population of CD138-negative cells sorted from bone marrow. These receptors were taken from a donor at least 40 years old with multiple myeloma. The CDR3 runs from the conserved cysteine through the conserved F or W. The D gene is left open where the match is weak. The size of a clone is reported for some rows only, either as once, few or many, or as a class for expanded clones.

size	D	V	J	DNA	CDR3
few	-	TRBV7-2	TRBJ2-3	TGTGCCAGCAGCTTTAACGAGGAGGGGTACCCCACAGATACGCAGTATTTT	CASSFNEEGYPTDTQYF
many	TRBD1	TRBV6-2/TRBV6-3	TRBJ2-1	TGTGCCAGCAGTTACAGGGACAGGGGCCGCTACAATGAGCAGTTCTTC	CASSYRDRGRYNEQFF
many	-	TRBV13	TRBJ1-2	TGTGCCAGCAGCCCGGTCGTGGGAGGTGGCTACACCTTC	CASSPVVGGGYTF
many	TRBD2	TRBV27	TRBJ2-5	TGTGCCAGCAGCCCACTAGCGGACCAAGAGACCCAGTACTTC	CASSPLADQETQYF
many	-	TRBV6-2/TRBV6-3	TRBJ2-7	TGTGCCAGCAGCCCTTCGGAGGAGCAGTACTTC	CASSPSEEQYF
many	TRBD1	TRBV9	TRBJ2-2	TGTGCCAGCAGCGTGGGCAGGGGGCTTCCCGGGGAGCTGTTTTTT	CASSVGRGLPGELFF
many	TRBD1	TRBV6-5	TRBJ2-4	TGTGCCAGCAGACCCGGGACAGGTGAAGTTCAGTACTTC	CASRPGTGEVQYF
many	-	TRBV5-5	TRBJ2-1	TGTGCCAGCAGCTTGGTGGGTTCCCTTTACAATGAGCAGTTCTTC	CASSLVGSLYNEQFF
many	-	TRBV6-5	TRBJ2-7	TGTGCCAGCAGTTACGGGGCAGCCCAAGCCTACGAGCAGTACTTC	CASSYGAAQAYEQYF
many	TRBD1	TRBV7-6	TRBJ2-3	TGTGCCAGCAGCTTAGAAGTGACAGGGACAGATACGCAGTATTTT	CASSLEVTGTDTQYF
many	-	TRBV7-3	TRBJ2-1	TGTGCCAGCAGCCCAAAAACGGGGGTGAGTGGTACAAATGAGCAGTTCTTC	CASSPKTGVSGTNEQFF
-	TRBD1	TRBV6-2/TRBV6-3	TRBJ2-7	TGTGCCAGTTTGAACCGACAGGGAGCCTACGAGCAGTACTTC	CASLNRQGAYEQYF
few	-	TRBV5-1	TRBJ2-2	TGCGCCAGCCTCCGAGACAGCACCGGGGAGCTGTTTTTT	CASLRDSTGELFF
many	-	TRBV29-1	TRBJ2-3	TGCAGCGTCTCAACTAGACTGGCAGATACGCAGTATTTT	CSVSTRLADTQYF
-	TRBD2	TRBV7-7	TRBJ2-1	TGTGCCAGCAGCTTACTAGCGGGAGGTGCCAATGAGCAGTTCTTC	CASSLLAGGANEQFF
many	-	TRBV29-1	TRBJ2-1	TGCAGCGTTGAAGATGGGCAATTGGCCGAGCAGTTCTTC	CSVEDGQLAEQFF
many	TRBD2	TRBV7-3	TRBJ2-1	TGTGCCAGCAGCTTACTAGCGGCGAATGAGCAGTTCTTC	CASSLLAANEQFF
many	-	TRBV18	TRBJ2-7	TGTGCCAGCTCACCACCGGCCCAGGGATACGAGCAGTACTTC	CASSPPAQGYEQYF
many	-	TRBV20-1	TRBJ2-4	TGCAGTGCTAGCTCCGGAGCCAAAAACATTCAGTACTTC	CSASSGAKNIQYF
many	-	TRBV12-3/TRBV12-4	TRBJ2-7	TGTGCCAGCAGTTTACGGCCGCCAGTCGAGCAGTACTTC	CASSLRPPVEQYF
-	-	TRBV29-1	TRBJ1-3	TGCAGCGTTGGCAACGAAGGGGGCTCTGGAAACACCATATATTTT	CSVGNEGGSGNTIYF
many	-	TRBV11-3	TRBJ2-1	TGTGCCAGCAGCTTACCTCCAGGGCTCACTAGCTACAATGAGCAGTTCTTC	CASSLPPGLTSYNEQFF
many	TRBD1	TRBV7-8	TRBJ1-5	TGTGCCAGCAGCCCCGACAGGGGGGGGGGTTATAGCAATCAGCCCCAGCATTTT	CASSPDRGGGYSNQPQHF
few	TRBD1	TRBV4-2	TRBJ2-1	TGTGCCAGCAGCCAAGCAAGGGGACAGGGGGGCTACAATGAGCAGTTCTTC	CASSQARGQGGYNEQFF
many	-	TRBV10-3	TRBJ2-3	TGTGCCATCAGTATCGGCAGACGCACAGATACGCAGTATTTT	CAISIGRRTDTQYF
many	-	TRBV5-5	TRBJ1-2	TGTGCCAGCAGCTTGGTGCAGTCCACATATGGCTACACCTTC	CASSLVQSTYGYTF
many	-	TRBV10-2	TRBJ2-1	TGCGCCAGCAGTGAGAGGGCCGGGTACAATGAGCAGTTCTTC	CASSERAGYNEQFF
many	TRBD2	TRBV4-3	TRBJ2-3	TGCGCCAGCAGCCAAGTCCCTCCGACTAGCGGGTGGACAGATACGCAGTATTTT	CASSQVPPTSGWTDTQYF
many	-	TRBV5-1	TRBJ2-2	TGCGCCAGCAGCTTGGGGGGCCCCGGGGAGCTGTTTTTT	CASSLGGPGELFF
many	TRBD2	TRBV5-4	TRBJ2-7	TGTGCCAGCAGCCGGACGACTAGCGGCTCCTACGAGCAGTACTTC	CASSRTTSGSYEQYF
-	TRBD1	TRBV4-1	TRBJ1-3	TGCGCCAGCAGCCAAGACGAGGACAGGCCGAGCGGAAACACCATATATTTT	CASSQDEDRPSGNTIYF
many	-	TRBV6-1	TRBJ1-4	TGTGCCAGCACCGTACAGGGATCAACTAATGAAAAACTGTTTTTT	CASTVQGSTNEKLFF
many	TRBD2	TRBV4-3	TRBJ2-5	TGCGCCAGCAGCCAAGATAGTTTCGACGCTAGCGGGAGGGAAGAGACCCAGTACTTC	CASSQDSFDASGREETQYF
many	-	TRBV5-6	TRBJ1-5	TGTGCCAGCAGCATCAACAGTAATCAGCCCCAGCATTTT	CASSINSNQPQHF
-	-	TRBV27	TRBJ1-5	TGTGCCAGCAGCGTCGTTGGGTTTGGCAATCAGCCCCAGCATTTT	CASSVVGFGNQPQHF
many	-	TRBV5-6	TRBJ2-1	TGTGCCAGCAGCTTGGCGTTCGGTGGTCGACACAATGAGCAGTTCTTC	CASSLAFGGRHNEQFF
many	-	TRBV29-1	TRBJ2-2	TGCAGCGTTGAGGCGGGGACCGGGGAGCTGTTTTTT	CSVEAGTGELFF
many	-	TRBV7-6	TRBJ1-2	TGTGCCAGCAGCCCGAGAGCTAAGTATGGCTACACCTTC	CASSPRAKYGYTF
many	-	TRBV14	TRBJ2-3	TGTGCCAGCAGCCTCACTATTGGGGGAGCAGATACGCAGTATTTT	CASSLTIGGADTQYF
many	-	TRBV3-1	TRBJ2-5	TGTGCCAGCAGCCAAGATGCGCGGGGGCAGGGAGAGACCCAGTACTTC	CASSQDARGQGETQYF